The rows below give T cell receptor beta chains drawn from one sample of a study of blood T cell repertoires in COVID-19. Measured with immunoSEQ multiplex PCR; TCRdb has only the in-frame clones, and not every one. Counted here are 200,000 to 250,000 clones, around 82% occurring once; the ten biggest clones make up about 5.3%. Sequenced material: PBMCs or T cells enriched from blood (not recorded which). These receptors originate from a woman between 45 and 60 years old who had been exposed to COVID-19. Each CDR3 is given with its conserved first and last residue. Fields, in order: V gene, J gene, clone size, D gene, CDR3 protein, CDR3 DNA. The D gene is left open where the match is weak. For some rows the clone size is stated as once, few or many, or as a class when expanded; others skip it.

TRBV5-1	TRBJ2-7	-	-	CASSLASQYEQYF	TGCGCCAGCAGCTTGGCCAGTCAATACGAGCAGTACTTC
TRBV6-6	TRBJ1-2	-	-	CASSYPQASTGYTF	TGTGCCAGCAGTTACCCGCAGGCATCCACTGGCTACACCTTC
TRBV29-1	TRBJ2-2	-	TRBD2	CSVGEGQVNTGELFF	TGCAGCGTTGGGGAGGGGCAGGTGAACACCGGGGAGCTGTTTTTT
TRBV28	TRBJ1-6	-	TRBD1	CASSGRDRGYSPLHF	TGTGCCAGCAGTGGCCGGGACAGGGGTTATTCACCCCTCCACTTT
TRBV15	TRBJ1-1	-	TRBD1	CATSRDPGQGRINTEAFF	TGTGCCACCAGCAGAGATCCGGGACAGGGTAGGATTAACACTGAAGCTTTCTTT
TRBV27	TRBJ2-3	-	-	CASSWKWGAGADTQYF	TGTGCCAGCAGTTGGAAGTGGGGCGCAGGGGCAGATACGCAGTATTTT
TRBV3-1/TRBV3-2	TRBJ2-7	-	TRBD1	CASSQDLGRGREQYF	TGTGCCAGCAGCCAAGATCTAGGCAGGGGGCGCGAGCAGTACTTC
TRBV7-6	TRBJ1-1	-	TRBD1	CASSLTSGGWLTEAFF	TGTGCCAGCAGCTTAACGTCAGGGGGCTGGCTCACTGAAGCTTTCTTT
TRBV27	TRBJ2-1	-	TRBD2	CASSSPGGYNEQFF	TGTGCCAGCAGTTCCCCGGGGGGCTACAATGAGCAGTTCTTC
TRBV21-1	TRBJ2-7	-	-	CASSKVRTRINEQYF	TGTGCCAGCAGCAAAGTTAGGACTAGGATCAACGAGCAGTACTTC
TRBV6-5	TRBJ2-1	-	-	CASSYSFQGLNEQFF	TGTGCCAGCAGTTACTCGTTTCAGGGGCTCAATGAGCAGTTCTTC
TRBV19	TRBJ1-1	-	-	CASSSIVQGSSTEAFF	TGTGCCAGTAGTTCTATCGTGCAGGGATCGAGCACTGAAGCTTTCTTT
TRBV5-1	TRBJ1-5	-	-	CASRGRSSNQPQHF	TGCGCCAGCAGGGGGCGGAGTAGCAATCAGCCCCAGCATTTT
TRBV9	TRBJ1-1	few	-	CASSVAHGTEAFF	TGTGCCAGCAGCGTAGCCCACGGCACTGAAGCTTTCTTT
TRBV5-5	TRBJ1-3	many	-	CASSLTGQGSRDTIYF	TGTGCCAGCAGCCTGACCGGGCAGGGTAGTAGAGACACCATATATTTT
TRBV5-8	TRBJ1-1	once	-	CASSLALRVHTEAFF	TGTGCCAGCAGCTTGGCGTTGCGGGTGCACACTGAAGCTTTCTTT
TRBV5-6	TRBJ1-1	-	-	CASRRGGNTEAFF	TGTGCCAGCAGGAGAGGGGGGAACACTGAAGCTTTCTTT
TRBV9	TRBJ1-3	-	-	CASSVGGIDTIYF	TGTGCCAGCAGCGTAGGAGGGATAGACACCATATATTTT
TRBV5-6	TRBJ1-1	few	-	CASSSGGVKMAFF	TGTGCCAGCAGCTCCGGGGGTGTTAAGATGGCTTTCTTT
TRBV5-5	TRBJ2-1	-	TRBD1	CASSSPKPGQGRSYNEQFF	TGTGCCAGCAGCTCCCCGAAACCGGGACAGGGGAGATCCTACAATGAGCAGTTCTTC
TRBV25-1	TRBJ1-4	-	TRBD1	CASGFRGENEKLFF	TGTGCCAGCGGATTCAGGGGGGAGAATGAAAAACTGTTTTTT
TRBV24-1	TRBJ2-2	-	-	CATSEGSAGSTTGELFF	TGTGCCACCAGTGAAGGCTCGGCAGGGTCGACCACCGGGGAGCTGTTTTTT
TRBV18	TRBJ2-1	once	TRBD2	CASSPALAGTYNEQFF	TGTGCCAGCTCACCGGCGCTAGCGGGGACCTACAATGAGCAGTTCTTC
TRBV27	TRBJ2-5	-	-	CASSPLEGIVETQYF	TGTGCCAGCAGTCCGCTGGAGGGGATCGTAGAGACCCAGTACTTC
TRBV7-2	TRBJ1-2	-	-	CASISTTGIGYGYTF	TGTGCCAGCATCTCGACAACAGGGATCGGCTATGGCTACACCTTC
TRBV29-1	TRBJ1-3	-	-	CSVEIGDTIYF	TGCAGCGTTGAAATCGGGGACACCATATATTTT
TRBV19	TRBJ1-3	-	-	CATLTSSGNTIYF	TGTGCCACCCTGACTAGCTCTGGAAACACCATATATTTT
TRBV19	TRBJ1-1	once	TRBD1	CASSIGSTGGTEAFF	TGTGCCAGTAGTATAGGATCGACAGGGGGAACTGAAGCTTTCTTT
TRBV6-5	TRBJ1-2	-	-	CASRPGSNYGYTF	TGTGCCAGCAGGCCAGGATCGAACTATGGCTACACCTTC
TRBV2	TRBJ2-7	-	-	CASSVYQGQYF	TGTGCCAGCAGTGTTTATCAGGGGCAGTACTTC
TRBV27	TRBJ2-7	-	TRBD2	CASSSSGDEQYF	TGTGCCAGCAGTTCAAGCGGGGATGAGCAGTACTTC
TRBV6-5	TRBJ2-3	-	TRBD1	CASSRDRGQDTQYF	TGTGCCAGCAGTAGAGACAGGGGGCAAGATACGCAGTATTTT
TRBV5-4	TRBJ2-3	-	-	CASSTAGTTSTDTQYF	TGTGCCAGCAGCACCGCCGGGACAACTAGCACAGATACGCAGTATTTT
TRBV5-1	TRBJ2-3	few	-	CASSLEVVDTQYF	TGCGCCAGCAGCTTAGAAGTAGTAGATACGCAGTATTTT
TRBV27	TRBJ1-3	-	TRBD1	CASSLVRGQGNTIYF	TGTGCCAGCAGTTTAGTCAGGGGGCAAGGAAACACCATATATTTT
TRBV9	TRBJ2-3	-	TRBD1	CASSVGDRGPDTQYF	TGTGCCAGCAGCGTTGGGGACAGGGGCCCAGATACGCAGTATTTT
TRBV7-2	TRBJ2-5	-	-	CASSPQDYQETQYF	TGTGCCAGCAGCCCTCAGGACTACCAAGAGACCCAGTACTTC
TRBV13	TRBJ1-6	-	-	CASSFGGDSPLHF	TGTGCCAGCAGCTTCGGGGGGGATTCACCCCTCCACTTT
TRBV20-1	TRBJ2-3	-	-	CSARYQGTQYF	TGCAGTGCTAGGTACCAGGGGACCCAGTATTTT
TRBV14	TRBJ1-3	-	TRBD1	CASSLRGLDSFSGNTIYF	TGTGCCAGCAGCCTAAGGGGGCTGGACAGTTTCTCTGGAAACACCATATATTTT
TRBV5-6	TRBJ2-1	-	-	CASSGVRGRNYNEQFF	TGTGCCAGCAGTGGGGTAAGGGGTCGTAACTACAATGAGCAGTTCTTC
TRBV5-1	TRBJ1-6	-	TRBD1	CASSSGQGGSPLHF	TGCGCCAGCAGCTCGGGACAGGGCGGATCACCCCTCCACTTT
TRBV5-1	TRBJ2-7	-	-	CASSQDSYEQYF	TGCGCCAGCAGCCAAGACAGCTACGAGCAGTACTTC
TRBV7-8	TRBJ2-5	-	TRBD2	CASSHGLAGEETQYF	TGTGCCAGCAGCCACGGACTAGCGGGTGAAGAGACCCAGTACTTC
TRBV7-9	TRBJ1-1	-	-	CASMGANTEAFF	TGTGCCAGCATGGGAGCGAACACTGAAGCTTTCTTT
TRBV11-2	TRBJ2-5	-	TRBD1	CASSPRQGLEETQYF	TGTGCCAGCAGCCCTAGACAGGGATTGGAAGAGACCCAGTACTTC
TRBV18	TRBJ1-6	-	-	CASSPPFPGFNSPLHF	TGTGCCAGCTCACCACCCTTTCCGGGGTTCAATTCACCCCTCCACTTT
TRBV19	TRBJ1-2	-	-	CASSPLTATASFYGYTF	TGTGCCAGTAGTCCTCTAACAGCAACCGCGTCTTTCTATGGCTACACCTTC
TRBV5-5	TRBJ2-1	-	TRBD2	CASSLGLAGAGEQFF	TGTGCCAGCAGCTTGGGACTAGCGGGGGCCGGGGAGCAGTTCTTC
TRBV28	TRBJ2-7	-	TRBD1	CASSSGQGSTYEQYF	TGTGCCAGCAGTTCAGGACAGGGTTCGACCTACGAGCAGTACTTC
TRBV3-1/TRBV3-2	TRBJ1-1	once	-	CASRNSDLGGGTEAFF	TGTGCCAGCAGGAATTCAGACTTGGGAGGTGGCACTGAAGCTTTCTTT
TRBV2	TRBJ1-6	-	TRBD1	CASSTWGTGKMEGRDRNSPLHF	TGTGCCAGCAGTACTTGGGGGACAGGGAAAATGGAAGGGAGAGACAGGAATTCACCCCTCCACTTT
TRBV3-1/TRBV3-2	TRBJ1-2	-	-	CASSQDLRGYGYTF	TGTGCCAGCAGCCAAGACCTCCGCGGCTATGGCTACACCTTC
TRBV19	TRBJ1-5	-	-	CASREDRVFNQPQHF	TGTGCCAGTAGGGAGGATCGGGTTTTCAATCAGCCCCAGCATTTT